The 24 T cell receptor beta chains given below trace back to one sample, sequenced in a study of cytotoxic CD8 clonotypes in ibrutinib-treated CLL. Sequencing was performed with immunoSEQ multiplex PCR; in TCRdb, only in-frame clones are kept and a portion is missing. The table includes under 200,000 clones, 81% detected once. Sequencing used PBMCs, obtained after 12 months of ibrutinib treatment. The receptor set was obtained from a human donor with chronic lymphocytic leukemia.

In this sample, this clone turned up a few times. The rearrangement joins TRBV7-2 to TRBJ1-6; D not certain. V shed 1 base and J shed 11 bases, with 6 bases lying between them. The CDR3 covers 12 residues. Germline V gene lookup returns CDR1 SGHTA and CDR2 FQGNSA. The CDR3 bases are TGTGCCAGCAGCTTAGGGCTTCCACCCCTCCACTTT. This sequence encodes CASSLGLPPLHF.

This sequence joins TRBV28 and TRBJ2-7; D is perhaps TRBD1 (5 bases). The germline gives CDR1 MDHEN, CDR2 SYDVKM. CDR3 size: 12 residues. V was trimmed by 6 bases and J by 7 bases, leaving 13 bases between them. CDR3 protein: CASRFSRDEQYF. DNA for the CDR3: TGTGCCAGCAGGTTTTCCAGGGATGAGCAGTACTTC.

V gene TRBV27 combines with J gene TRBJ2-6, with 9 bases identical to TRBD1. V was pared by 6 bases and J by 4 bases, with 7 bases of the junction left unmatched. The CDR3 spans 16 residues. Germline assignment: CDR1 MNHEY and CDR2 SMNVEV (reference sequence). CDR3 in amino acids: CASREGQGLGANVLTF. In DNA, the CDR3 is TGTGCCAGCAGGGAGGGACAGGGCTTAGGGGCCAACGTCCTGACTTTC.

The chain uses TRBV7-2 and TRBJ1-5; TRBD1 matches 7 bases. This CDR3 is built from 16 residues. Trimming cost V 0 bases and J 3 bases; bases outside gene matches: 5. Per the germline V gene, CDR1 is SGHTA and CDR2 is FQGNSA. CDR3 sequence: CASSLAGGGNNQPQHF. The CDR3 DNA reads TGTGCCAGCAGCTTAGCAGGGGGCGGAAACAATCAGCCCCAGCATTTT.

The J gene is TRBJ1-1, the V gene TRBV9; a possible D gene is TRBD1 (6 bases). CDR1 is SGDLS and CDR2 is YYNGEE in the germline V gene. Trimming left V 0 bases short and J 4 bases short, with 10 bases between. This CDR3 has 14 residues. DNA for the CDR3: TGTGCCAGCAGCGTAGATCTCAGGGGCACTGAAGCTTTCTTT. Protein sequence: CASSVDLRGTEAFF.

J is TRBJ1-1 and V is TRBV6-5; no clear D gene. Germline CDR1 reads MNHEY; CDR2 reads SVGAGI. With 0 bases removed from V and 0 bases from J, the gap between germline ends came to 11 bases. The CDR3 spans 16 residues. CDR3 coding DNA: TGTGCCAGCAGTTACTCGAGTCTTGGAATGAACACTGAAGCTTTCTTT. Translating it yields CASSYSSLGMNTEAFF.

The rearrangement joins TRBV19 to TRBJ2-1, with 8 bases aligning to TRBD2. Losses at the gene ends were 6 bases for V and 6 bases for J; bases not matched to a gene: 10. The CDR3 has 15 residues. In germline, CDR1 is LNHDA, CDR2 SQIVND (reference sequence). This CDR3 is CASRQTGGAANEQFF. CDR3 in DNA: TGTGCCAGTAGGCAAACGGGGGGGGCCGCCAATGAGCAGTTCTTC.

The chain uses TRBV7-3 and TRBJ1-3; D is unclear. The CDR3 spans 13 residues. Germline V CDR1 and CDR2: SGHTA, FQGTGA. V was cut by 4 bases and J by 0 bases, with 4 bases left in between. CDR3 protein: CASSSNSGNTIYF. The CDR3 region has the DNA TGTGCCAGCAGCTCAAACTCTGGAAACACCATATATTTT.

The V gene is TRBV28, the J gene TRBJ2-7; D uncertain. Trimming pared 8 bases from V and 5 bases from J, leaving 16 bases between. Germline CDR1 MDHEN, CDR2 SYDVKM. The CDR3 contains 13 residues. The CDR3 is CASRAGSIHEQYF. The CDR3 nucleotides read TGTGCCAGCCGGGCCGGTTCCATCCACGAGCAGTACTTC.

The chain recombines TRBV28 with TRBJ1-5; D possibly corresponds to TRBD1 (5 bases). V gave up 4 bases and J gave up 2 bases, with 18 bases separating them. This CDR3 contains 17 residues. Germline V gene lookup returns CDR1 MDHEN and CDR2 SYDVKM. The CDR3 loop reads CASSWSHLKGGNQPQHF. For the CDR3, the DNA is TGTGCCAGCAGTTGGAGTCACCTGAAAGGGGGCAATCAGCCCCAGCATTTT.

The CDR3 region has the DNA TGTGCCAGCAGCGTTGTACGGGCGAACACTGAAGCTTTCTTT. Protein product: CASSVVRANTEAFF. This rearrangement joins TRBV7-2 to TRBJ1-1; D is uncertain. This CDR3 region has 14 residues. The ends were cut back, 5 bases at V and 1 base at J, with 11 bases in the middle. Germline V gene lookup returns CDR1 SGHTA and CDR2 FQGNSA.

The rearrangement links TRBV28 to TRBJ2-7; D gene uncertain. The V end was cut by 6 bases, the J end by 0 bases, with 3 bases between. CDR3 size: 11 residues. Germline CDR1 MDHEN, CDR2 SYDVKM. As DNA, the CDR3 is TGTGCCAGCAGGCACTCCTACGAGCAGTACTTC. Its protein product is CASRHSYEQYF.

The rearrangement uses TRBV18 and TRBJ2-3; D perhaps matches TRBD1 (6 bases). This CDR3 region has 15 residues. Germline V gene sequence: CDR1 KGHSH, CDR2 LQKENI. V lost 3 bases, J lost 4 bases, and 14 bases lay in between. The CDR3 DNA is TGTGCCAGCTCACCTGGGGCAGGGGAGTCAGATACGCAGTATTTT. This codes for CASSPGAGESDTQYF.

This clone was seen only a few times. The chain is built from TRBV28 and TRBJ2-2, with 9 nucleotides matching TRBD2. Per the germline V gene, CDR1 is MDHEN and CDR2 is SYDVKM. Trimming at V came to 4 bases and at J to 4 bases, leaving 7 bases not matched to a gene. The CDR3 loop spans 16 amino acids. The CDR3: CASSSPAGGFTGELFF. CDR3 sequence (DNA): TGTGCCAGCAGTTCCCCAGCGGGAGGCTTCACCGGGGAGCTGTTTTTT. Full variable domain (remainder filled in from reference TRBV28 and TRBJ2-2): DVKVTQSSRYLVKRTGEKVFLECVQDMDHENMFWYRQDPGLGLRLIYFSYDVKMKEKGDIPEGYSVSREKKERFSLILESASTNQTSMYLCASSSPAGGFTGELFFGEGSRLTVL.

The rearrangement links TRBV5-4 to TRBJ2-1; D perhaps matches TRBD2 (6 bases). Trimming took off 6 bases at V and 7 bases at J, with 17 bases between the two ends. Germline values: CDR1 SGHNT, CDR2 YYREEE (reference sequence). CDR3 size: 14 residues. The CDR3 protein is CASTLTLAPNEQFF. The CDR3 DNA is TGTGCCAGCACCCTAACACTAGCTCCGAATGAGCAGTTCTTC. The full variable domain, completed using reference TRBV5-4 and TRBJ2-1, is ETGVTQSPTHLIKTRGQQVTLRCSSQSGHNTVSWYQQALGQGPQFIFQYYREEENGRGNFPPRFSGLQFPNYSSELNVNALELDDSALYLCASTLTLAPNEQFFGPGTRLTVL.

The V gene is TRBV2, the J gene TRBJ2-2; maybe TRBD1 (5 bases). CDR3 length: 14 residues. Trimming removed 3 bases from V and 5 bases from J, with 10 bases in between. Germline CDR1 and CDR2: SNHLY and FYNNEI. The CDR3 nucleotides read TGTGCCAGCAGTGAGCAGGGCTGGACCGGGGAGCTGTTTTTT. Translation gives CASSEQGWTGELFF. The variable domain in full, with the rest retrieved from reference TRBV2 and TRBJ2-2, is EPEVTQTPSHQVTQMGQEVILRCVPISNHLYFYWYRQILGQKVEFLVSFYNNEISEKSEIFDDQFSVERPDGSNFTLKIRSTKLEDSAMYFCASSEQGWTGELFFGEGSRLTVL.

The rearrangement joins TRBV28 to TRBJ2-6; D uncertain. With 6 bases removed from V and 2 bases from J, the gap between germline ends came to 17 bases. The V gene's germline CDR1 is MDHEN and CDR2 SYDVKM. The CDR3 loop spans 17 amino acids. The chain's CDR3 is CASSRLGSFAGANVLTF. For the CDR3, the DNA is TGTGCCAGCAGCCGCCTTGGCTCATTTGCTGGGGCCAACGTCCTGACTTTC.

Here the CDR3 reads CASSLDTGSEAFF. The CDR3 DNA reads as TGTGCCAGCAGCTTAGATACGGGGTCTGAAGCTTTCTTT. The chain uses TRBV11-2 and TRBJ1-1; D not resolved. Per the germline V gene, CDR1 is SGHAT and CDR2 is FQNNGV. The CDR3 is 13 residues long. The V end lost 0 bases, the J end lost 6 bases, and 8 bases lay between the germline ends.

There are a few counts of this clone. The V and J genes are TRBV29-1 and TRBJ1-2; D possibly corresponds to TRBD1 (5 bases). Germline CDR1 is SQVTM and CDR2 is ANQGSEA. V lost 6 bases, J lost 8 bases, and 10 bases lay in between. The CDR3 loop spans 10 amino acids. The CDR3 DNA reads as TGCAGCGTCCAGGGAAGGGGCTACACCTTC. Translation gives CSVQGRGYTF.

The chain couples TRBV10-3 to TRBJ2-7; TRBD2 matches at 8 bases. Germline V CDR1 and CDR2: ENHRY, SYGVKD. The CDR3 is 16 amino acids. V gave up 3 bases and J gave up 1 base; unmatched junction bases: 8. The CDR3 nucleotides read TGTGCCATCAGTGATGCGGGGGGTCACTCTTCCTACGAGCAGTACTTC. It specifies CAISDAGGHSSYEQYF.

The gene calls are TRBV30 and TRBJ1-2; D is uncertain. The CDR3 runs 12 residues. The ends were cut back, 1 base at V and 4 bases at J, with 7 bases in the middle. Per germline, CDR1 GTSNPN and CDR2 SVGIG (reference sequence). CDR3 residues: CAWSAGSYGYTF. CDR3 nucleotides: TGTGCCTGGAGTGCGGGGTCCTATGGCTACACCTTC.

The CDR3, as DNA: TGTGCCAGCAGTAGAGTCACGGGGCAGTTCTTC. This translates into CASSRVTGQFF. J is TRBJ2-1 and V is TRBV2; D is ambiguous. The CDR3 loop spans 11 amino acids. V gave up 5 bases and J gave up 12 bases, with 11 bases separating them. The germline CDR1 and CDR2 sequences are SNHLY and FYNNEI.

This chain joins TRBV5-1 and TRBJ1-1; D not resolved. From germline, CDR1 is SGHRS and CDR2 YFSETQ. Between the trimmed V and J ends, which lost 4 bases and 1 base, there was a span of 11 bases. This CDR3 has 14 amino acids. The CDR3 coding sequence is TGCGCCAGCAGCCCCCCCGGGCCGAACACTGAAGCTTTCTTT. It yields the protein CASSPPGPNTEAFF.

The rearrangement joins TRBV7-9 to TRBJ2-1; 13 bases align to TRBD2. Germline V CDR1 and CDR2: SEHNR, FQNEAQ (reference sequence). Losses at the gene ends were 6 bases for V and 3 bases for J; bases not matched to a gene: 5. The length of the CDR3 is 16 residues. CDR3 bases: TGTGCCAGCAGTCAGACTAGCGGGGGGTTCTACAATGAGCAGTTCTTC. The encoded protein is CASSQTSGGFYNEQFF.